This TCR beta chain came from a study of shared clonotypes between healthy human individuals. General study findings and limits: With a handful of donors compared, around 5% of naive CD4 clonotypes were shared.

This clone was observed a handful of times. Its antigen is not identified. Sorted-subset replicate PCR reactions were performed with approximately 200 ng DNA, corresponding to tens of thousands of T cell genomes. The data were produced by immunoSEQ multiplex PCR, yet TCRdb's version contains in-frame clones alone and is incomplete. Of approximately 1,000,000 clones detected, roughly 80% appear once; the ten largest clones hold 0.89%. Germline V lookup: CDR1 SQVTM, CDR2 ANQGSEA. CDR3 length: 16 residues. V was trimmed by 6 bases and J by 4 bases, leaving 19 bases between them. The rearrangement uses TRBV29-1 and TRBJ2-6; D uncertain. This clonotype originated in a man in his late teens or twenties in good health. Some clones in this sample may be carry-over from other donors' samples. The sample consisted of memory CD4+ T cells from PBMCs. Subset of the sample: CD45RA-negative fraction. CDR3 DNA sequence: TGCAGCGTCCGTTTCGGGTACTCGGGCGGGGCCAACGTCCTGACTTTC. Its translation is CSVRFGYSGGANVLTF. Looking up the rest from reference TRBV29-1 and TRBJ2-6 gives the full variable domain: SAVISQKPSRDICQRGTSLTIQCQVDSQVTMMFWYRQQPGQSLTLIATANQGSEATYESGFVIDKFPISRPNLTFSTLTVSNMSPEDSSIYLCSVRFGYSGGANVLTFGAGSRLTVL.